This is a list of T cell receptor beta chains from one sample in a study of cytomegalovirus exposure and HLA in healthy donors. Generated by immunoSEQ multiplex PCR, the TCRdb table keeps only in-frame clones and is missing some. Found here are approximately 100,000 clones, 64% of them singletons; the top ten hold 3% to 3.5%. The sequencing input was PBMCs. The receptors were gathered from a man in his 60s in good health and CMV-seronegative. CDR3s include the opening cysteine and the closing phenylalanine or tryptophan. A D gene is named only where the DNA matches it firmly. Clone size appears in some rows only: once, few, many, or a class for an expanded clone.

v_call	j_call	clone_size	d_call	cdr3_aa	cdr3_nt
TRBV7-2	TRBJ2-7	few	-	CASSPPTYEQYF	TGTGCCAGCAGCCCTCCTACGTACGAGCAGTACTTC
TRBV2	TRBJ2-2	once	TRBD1	CASSKSGTGAGELFF	TGTGCCAGCAGTAAATCCGGGACAGGGGCCGGGGAGCTGTTTTTT
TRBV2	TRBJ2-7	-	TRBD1	CASSYPQGLTGTGSSYEQYF	TGTGCCAGCAGCTACCCTCAGGGGTTAACCGGGACAGGGAGCTCCTACGAGCAGTACTTC
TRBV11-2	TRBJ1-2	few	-	CASSPRVVGYGYTF	TGTGCCAGCAGTCCCAGGGTTGTTGGCTATGGCTACACCTTC
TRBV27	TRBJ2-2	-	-	CASSLLSNTGELFF	TGTGCCAGCAGTTTACTATCGAACACCGGGGAGCTGTTTTTT
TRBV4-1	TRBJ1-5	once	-	CASSPPGQSSNQPQHF	TGCGCCAGCAGCCCCCCCGGACAGAGTAGCAATCAGCCCCAGCATTTT
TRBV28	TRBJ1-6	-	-	CASSASSYNSPLHF	TGTGCCAGCAGCGCGAGCTCCTATAATTCACCCCTCCACTTT
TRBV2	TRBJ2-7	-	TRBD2	CASIYGQAPLAAHSYEQYF	TGTGCCAGCATTTACGGGCAGGCCCCACTAGCGGCCCACTCCTACGAGCAGTACTTC
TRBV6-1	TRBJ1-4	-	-	CASSELSGDFSTNEKLFF	TGTGCCAGCAGTGAATTGTCTGGGGACTTCTCGACTAATGAAAAACTGTTTTTT
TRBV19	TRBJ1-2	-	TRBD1	CASSIDGTGEFYGYTF	TGTGCCAGTAGTATAGATGGGACAGGGGAATTCTATGGCTACACCTTC
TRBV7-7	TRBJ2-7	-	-	CASSLAPRCSYEQYF	TGTGCCAGCAGCTTAGCCCCGCGTTGCTCCTACGAGCAGTACTTC
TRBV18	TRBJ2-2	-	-	CASSLDWNTGELFF	TGTGCCAGCTCACTTGACTGGAACACCGGGGAGCTGTTTTTT
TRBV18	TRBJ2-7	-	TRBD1	CASSSGTGGLREQYF	TGTGCCAGCTCGTCCGGGACAGGGGGATTACGGGAGCAGTACTTC
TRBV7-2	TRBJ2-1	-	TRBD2	CASSLGTSGGAEFF	TGTGCCAGCAGCTTGGGGACTAGCGGGGGGGCGGAGTTCTTC
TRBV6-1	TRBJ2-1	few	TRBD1	CASTYRGDYNEQFF	TGTGCCAGCACATACAGGGGAGATTACAATGAGCAGTTCTTC
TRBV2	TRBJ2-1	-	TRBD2	CASRPTSGRANEQFF	TGTGCCAGCAGGCCTACTAGCGGGAGGGCCAATGAGCAGTTCTTC
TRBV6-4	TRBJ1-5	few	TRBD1	CASSYSKAGGQPQHF	TGTGCCAGCAGTTACTCAAAGGCAGGGGGACAGCCCCAGCATTTT
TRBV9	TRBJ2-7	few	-	CASKEGEFGPYEQYF	TGTGCTAGCAAAGAGGGGGAGTTCGGGCCCTACGAGCAGTACTTC
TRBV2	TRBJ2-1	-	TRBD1	CASSRQGAINEQFF	TGTGCCAGCAGTAGACAGGGGGCGATCAATGAGCAGTTCTTC
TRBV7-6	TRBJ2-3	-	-	CASSVQGRTDTQYF	TGTGCCAGCAGCGTGCAGGGCCGCACAGATACGCAGTATTTT
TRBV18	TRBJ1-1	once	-	CASSPGTLGNTEAFF	TGTGCCAGCTCACCCGGGACATTGGGGAACACTGAAGCTTTCTTT
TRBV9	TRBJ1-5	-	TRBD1	CASSVGTGGSNQPQHF	TGTGCCAGCAGCGTAGGGACAGGAGGGAGCAATCAGCCCCAGCATTTT
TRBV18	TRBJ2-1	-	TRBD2	CASSTSGGGNEQFF	TGTGCCAGCTCAACCTCCGGGGGGGGCAATGAGCAGTTCTTC
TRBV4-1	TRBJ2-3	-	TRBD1	CASSRGTGLDTQYF	TGCGCCAGCAGCCGCGGGACAGGGTTAGATACGCAGTATTTT
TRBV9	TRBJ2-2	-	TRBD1	CASSVAPIDRATGELFF	TGTGCCAGCAGCGTAGCCCCCATTGACAGGGCAACCGGGGAGCTGTTTTTT
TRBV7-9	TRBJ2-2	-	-	CASSVEGGPTGELFF	TGTGCCAGCAGCGTTGAGGGGGGGCCCACCGGGGAGCTGTTTTTT
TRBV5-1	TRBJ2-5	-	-	CASSFNDRQETQYF	TGCGCCAGCAGCTTTAACGACAGGCAAGAGACCCAGTACTTC
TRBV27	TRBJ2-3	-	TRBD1	CASSLSPPQGQAFTDTQYF	TGTGCCAGCAGTTTATCACCCCCGCAAGGACAGGCATTCACAGATACGCAGTATTTT
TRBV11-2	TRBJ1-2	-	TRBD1	CASSRGPGGYTF	TGTGCCAGCAGCAGGGGGCCTGGGGGCTACACCTTC
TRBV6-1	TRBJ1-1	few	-	CASSLETNTEAFF	TGTGCCAGCAGCCTAGAAACGAACACTGAAGCTTTCTTT
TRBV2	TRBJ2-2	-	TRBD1	CASSSDRAKTNTGELFF	TGTGCCAGCAGTTCGGACAGGGCCAAGACGAACACCGGGGAGCTGTTTTTT
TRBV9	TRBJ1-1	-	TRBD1	CASSVGGGTGITEAFF	TGTGCCAGCAGCGTAGGGGGGGGGACAGGGATCACTGAAGCTTTCTTT
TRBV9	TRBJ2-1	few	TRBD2	CASSQTGGHTNEQFF	TGTGCCAGCAGCCAGACGGGGGGGCATACGAATGAGCAGTTCTTC
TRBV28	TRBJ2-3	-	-	CASSWSPDTQYF	TGTGCCAGCAGTTGGAGCCCAGATACGCAGTATTTT
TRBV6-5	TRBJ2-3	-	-	CASSYKRTTDTQYF	TGTGCCAGCAGTTACAAGCGGACCACAGATACGCAGTATTTT
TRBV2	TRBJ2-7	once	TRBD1	CASRRTGPNYEQYF	TGTGCCAGCAGGAGGACAGGGCCAAATTACGAGCAGTACTTC
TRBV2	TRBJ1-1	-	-	CASSAQVNTEAFF	TGTGCCAGCAGTGCCCAGGTAAACACTGAAGCTTTCTTT
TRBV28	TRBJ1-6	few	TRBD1	CASSSATGVSSPLHF	TGTGCCAGCAGTTCCGCGACAGGGGTATCTTCACCCCTCCACTTT
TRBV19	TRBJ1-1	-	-	CASSRGEGPSTEAFF	TGTGCCAGTAGTAGGGGGGAGGGGCCGAGCACTGAAGCTTTCTTT
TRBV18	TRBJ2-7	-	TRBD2	CASSPPIAGGVYEQYF	TGTGCCAGCTCACCTCCGATAGCGGGAGGGGTCTACGAGCAGTACTTC
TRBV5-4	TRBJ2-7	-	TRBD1	CASSIGDRPYEQYF	TGTGCCAGCAGCATCGGGGACAGACCCTACGAGCAGTACTTC
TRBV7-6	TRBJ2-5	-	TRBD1	CASSPQGASETQYF	TGTGCCAGCAGCCCCCAGGGGGCGAGTGAGACCCAGTACTTC
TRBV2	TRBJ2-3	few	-	CASSETDTQYF	TGTGCCAGCTCAGAAACAGATACGCAGTATTTT
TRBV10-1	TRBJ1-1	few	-	CASSPRTENTEAFF	TGCGCCAGCAGTCCCCGGACAGAGAACACTGAAGCTTTCTTT
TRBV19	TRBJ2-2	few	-	CASTPPVGANTGELFF	TGTGCCAGTACCCCTCCCGTGGGAGCGAACACCGGGGAGCTGTTTTTT
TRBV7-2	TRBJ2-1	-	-	CASSSPQSRPGEQFF	TGTGCCAGCAGTTCGCCCCAAAGCCGCCCGGGAGAGCAGTTCTTC
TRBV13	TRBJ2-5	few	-	CASSRTTWETQYF	TGTGCCAGCAGTCGAACGACTTGGGAGACCCAGTACTTC